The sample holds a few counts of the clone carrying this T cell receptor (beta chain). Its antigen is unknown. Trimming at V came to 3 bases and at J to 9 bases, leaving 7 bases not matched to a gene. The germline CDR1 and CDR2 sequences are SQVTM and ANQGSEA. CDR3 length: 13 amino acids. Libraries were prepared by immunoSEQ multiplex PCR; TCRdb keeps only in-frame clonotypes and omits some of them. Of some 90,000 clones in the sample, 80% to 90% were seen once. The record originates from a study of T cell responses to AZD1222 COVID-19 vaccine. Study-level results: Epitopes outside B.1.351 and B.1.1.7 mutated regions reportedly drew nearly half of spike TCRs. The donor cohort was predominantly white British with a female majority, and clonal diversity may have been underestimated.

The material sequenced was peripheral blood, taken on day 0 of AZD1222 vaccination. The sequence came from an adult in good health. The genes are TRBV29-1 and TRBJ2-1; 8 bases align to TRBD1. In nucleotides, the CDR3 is TGCAGCGTTGACGCGTCTACAGGGGGTGAGCAGTTCTTC. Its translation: CSVDASTGGEQFF.